A single sample is the source of the 9 T cell receptor beta chains below, sequenced in a study of cytomegalovirus exposure and HLA in healthy donors. Libraries were prepared by immunoSEQ multiplex PCR; TCRdb keeps only in-frame clonotypes and omits some of them. The sample consists of 150,000 to 200,000 clones, 86% of them appearing once. The specimen was PBMCs. These receptors came from a woman aged 18-30 years in good health and CMV-seronegative.

The chain uses TRBV6-5 and TRBJ1-5, with 7 bases lining up with TRBD1. Germline V gene lookup returns CDR1 MNHEY and CDR2 SVGAGI. Trimming cost V 5 bases and J 7 bases; bases outside gene matches: 8. The length of the CDR3 is 14 residues. The CDR3 loop reads CASSDRQGYQPQHF. CDR3 in DNA: TGTGCCAGCAGTGACCGACAGGGCTACCAGCCCCAGCATTTT.

The gene calls are TRBV6-6 and TRBJ1-3; D remains unclear. Per germline, CDR1 MNHNY and CDR2 SVGAGI (reference sequence). Between the trimmed V and J ends, which lost 5 bases and 0 bases, there was a span of 14 bases. This CDR3 has 16 residues. As DNA, the CDR3 is TGTGCCAGCAGTCCCCGACGGGGATTCTCTGGAAACACCATATATTTT. Its protein is CASSPRRGFSGNTIYF.

V gene TRBV11-2 combines with J gene TRBJ2-2; 9 bases match TRBD2. CDR3 length: 16 residues. The ends lost 4 bases at V and 7 bases at J; junction bases unmatched: 10. Germline V gene data show CDR1 as SGHAT and CDR2 as FQNNGV. The CDR3 nucleotides read TGTGCCAGCAGCTGGGCACGGACTAGCGTGAACGGGGAGCTGTTTTTT. This gives the protein CASSWARTSVNGELFF.

This chain uses TRBV7-9 with TRBJ2-5, with a tentative D call TRBD2 (5 bases). CDR3 length: 16 residues. CDR1 and CDR2 from the germline V gene are SEHNR and FQNEAQ (reference sequence). V was shortened by 5 bases and J by 1 base, with 17 bases between the two germline ends. The CDR3 DNA reads TGTGCCAGCAGCCCCGTCGAGGGATCAGTCCAAGAGACCCAGTACTTC. Its protein product is CASSPVEGSVQETQYF. The full variable domain, completed using reference TRBV7-9 and TRBJ2-5, is DTGVSQNPRHKITKRGQNVTFRCDPISEHNRLYWYRQTLGQGPEFLTYFQNEAQLEKSRLLSDRFSAERPKGSFSTLEIQRTEQGDSAMYLCASSPVEGSVQETQYFGPGTRLLVL.

The chain recombines TRBV18 with TRBJ1-5; D not certain. Per germline, CDR1 KGHSH and CDR2 LQKENI. The CDR3 has 14 residues. Trimming pared 0 bases from V and 6 bases from J, leaving 9 bases between. CDR3 residues: CASSPPGSAQPQHF. In DNA, the CDR3 is TGTGCCAGCTCACCACCGGGGAGCGCTCAGCCCCAGCATTTT.

J is TRBJ1-1 and V is TRBV20-1, with D hard to call. Germline V gene data show CDR1 as DFQATT and CDR2 as SNEGSKA (reference sequence). V was shortened by 4 bases and J by 1 base, with 4 bases between the two germline ends. The CDR3 covers 11 residues. CDR3 bases: TGCAGTGCTACAGGGAACACTGAAGCTTTCTTT. Its protein product is CSATGNTEAFF.

The chain carries TRBV5-1 and TRBJ2-7, with D perhaps TRBD1 (6 bases). CDR3 size: 16 residues. Germline V gene data show CDR1 as SGHRS and CDR2 as YFSETQ. Trimming pared 6 bases from V and 2 bases from J, leaving 21 bases between. The CDR3 here is CASIPEQGRPPYEQYF. The CDR3 DNA is TGCGCCAGCATTCCAGAACAGGGTAGACCACCCTACGAGCAGTACTTC.

V is TRBV30 and J is TRBJ1-1, with a weak D call TRBD1 (5 bases). V lost 0 bases and J 4 bases, leaving 18 bases between the germline ends. The CDR3 consists of 16 residues. CDR1 is GTSNPN, CDR2 SVGIG, per germline (reference sequence). The CDR3 loop is CAWSVAQGVKGTEAFF. As DNA, the CDR3 is TGTGCCTGGAGTGTAGCCCAGGGTGTTAAGGGCACTGAAGCTTTCTTT.

This clone was seen ten or more times. The rearrangement links TRBV28 to TRBJ2-7; D not resolved. Trimming stripped 3 bases from V and 4 bases from J, with 4 bases between. The CDR3 has 11 amino acids. CDR1 and CDR2 (germline): MDHEN, SYDVKM. The CDR3 loop reads CASSFKYEQYF. The CDR3 DNA reads TGTGCCAGCAGTTTCAAATACGAGCAGTACTTC.